The entry below describes one T cell receptor (beta chain). Its target is not known. This record comes from a study of beta chain features in type 1 diabetes. Study results and limitations: For Type 1 diabetes patients, all four CD4+ subsets carried TCRB CDR3s that were moderately but significantly shorter. High-TCR-expressing cells could be over-represented by cDNA sequencing.

Sorted populations all had greater than 95% purity. The authors reverse transcribed all of the isolated RNA, so sequencing captured expressed TCRB transcripts. Only in-frame clones appear in the TCRdb table, and some are missing; sequencing was by immunoSEQ multiplex PCR. The sample has around 250,000 clones, more than 13% seen once; the top ten hold more than 0.015%. CDR1 MDHEN and CDR2 SYDVKM come from the germline V gene. The V gene lost 6 bases and the J gene lost 7 bases, with 7 bases spanning the gap. The CDR3 is made up of 11 amino acids. The sequence was collected from a young man with type 1 diabetes. Material: naive CD4+ T cells from blood. The J gene is TRBJ2-1, the V gene TRBV28; possibly TRBD2 for D (5 bases). The CDR3: CASRSGNEQFF. The CDR3 region has the DNA TGTGCCAGCAGATCGGGGAATGAGCAGTTCTTC.